Below, 30 T cell receptor beta chains from the same sample are listed, as sequenced in a study of T-cell memory formation after mild COVID-19. TCRdb re-derived calls from the 5' RACE reads in MiXCR, one entry per CDR3 protein. This table holds approximately 430,000 distinct CDR3 sequences, around a quarter found once. Material for sequencing was PBMCs or a T cell subset sorted from them (not recorded which). Receptors originate from an adult woman who had mild COVID-19 (a few samples of this study predate the infection). Cell type and time point are not known.

The CDR3 is CSVETAMNTEAFF. CDR3 in DNA: TGCAGCGTTGAAACCGCAATGAACACTGAAGCTTTCTTT. The chain employs TRBV29-1 and TRBJ1-1, with unresolved D. This CDR3 is 13 amino acids long. The germline V and J ends were trimmed by 2 bases and 0 bases, with 7 bases remaining between them. The V gene's germline CDR1 is SQVTM and CDR2 ANQGSEA.

The gene calls are TRBV28 and TRBJ2-1, with a possible D match to TRBD2 (6 bases). CDR1 and CDR2 (germline): MDHEN, SYDVKM. The CDR3 length is 14 residues. Trimming left V 9 bases short and J 0 bases short, with 12 bases between. CDR3 in amino acids: CASLADSSYNEQFF. In DNA form, the CDR3 reads TGTGCCAGTTTAGCGGATAGCTCCTACAATGAGCAGTTCTTC.

This clonotype was seen at least ten times. The chain is built from TRBV4-1 and TRBJ2-1; D perhaps matches TRBD1 (5 bases). Germline V lookup: CDR1 MGHRA, CDR2 YSYEKL. The CDR3 loop spans 13 amino acids. V lost 3 bases and J 8 bases, leaving 11 bases between the germline ends. The CDR3 DNA follows: TGCGCCAGCAGCCACCCCGACAGCGATGAGCAGTTCTTC. Protein: CASSHPDSDEQFF.

The rearrangement links TRBV15 to TRBJ2-5; no definite D call. CDR1 LNHNV and CDR2 YYDKDF come from the germline V gene (reference sequence). V gave up 0 bases and J gave up 3 bases, with 11 bases separating them. The CDR3 is 15 amino acids. Here the CDR3 reads CATSRDLGTKETQYF. As DNA, the CDR3 is TGTGCCACCAGCAGAGATTTGGGAACCAAAGAGACCCAGTACTTC.

The chain combines TRBV5-6 with TRBJ1-1, with D possibly being TRBD1 (6 bases). Germline values: CDR1 SGHDT, CDR2 YYEEEE. V was clipped by 4 bases and J by 5 bases, with 12 bases between them. This CDR3 contains 13 residues. CDR3 sequence: CASSHNRVTEAFF. Here the CDR3 DNA reads TGTGCCAGCAGCCACAACAGGGTAACTGAAGCTTTCTTT. Full variable domain (remainder filled in from reference TRBV5-6 and TRBJ1-1): DAGVTQSPTHLIKTRGQQVTLRCSPKSGHDTVSWYQQALGQGPQFIFQYYEEEERQRGNFPDRFSGHQFPNYSSELNVNALLLGDSALYLCASSHNRVTEAFFGQGTRLTVV.

The chain combines TRBV12-3 or TRBV12-4 with TRBJ2-5; 8 bases are a match to TRBD1. The V segment lost 6 bases and the J segment 5 bases; nucleotides outside the gene matches: 8. The CDR3 length is 14 residues. In DNA, the CDR3 is TGTGCCAGCAGGGACAGGGCGAGAGGGGAGACCCAGTACTTC. Amino acid sequence: CASRDRARGETQYF.

This clonotype has only a few counts. V usage is TRBV12-3 or TRBV12-4 and J usage is TRBJ2-1; D remains ambiguous. With 1 base removed from V and 7 bases from J, the gap between germline ends came to 11 bases. The CDR3 sequence is 14 residues long. For the CDR3, the DNA is TGTGCCAGCAGTTTAGGGCAGACTGTAAATGAGCAGTTCTTC. It is translated as CASSLGQTVNEQFF.

This clonotype was detected only a few times. The chain joins TRBV11-2 to TRBJ2-2; tentatively, D is TRBD1 (5 bases). This CDR3 spans 16 amino acids. Trimming pared 6 bases from V and 0 bases from J, leaving 14 bases between. The V gene's germline CDR1 is SGHAT and CDR2 FQNNGV. The CDR3 DNA follows: TGTGCCAGCAGTTCAGGTTGGGGCGCGAACACCGGGGAGCTGTTTTTT. It codes for CASSSGWGANTGELFF. Drawing the rest from reference TRBV11-2 and TRBJ2-2, the complete variable domain is EAGVAQSPRYKIIEKRQSVAFWCNPISGHATLYWYQQILGQGPKLLIQFQNNGVVDDSQLPKDRFSAERLKGVDSTLKIQPAKLEDSAVYLCASSSGWGANTGELFFGEGSRLTVL.

The genes are TRBV20-1 and TRBJ1-5; D uncertain. From germline, CDR1 is DFQATT and CDR2 SNEGSKA (reference sequence). V was cut by 3 bases and J by 0 bases, with 12 bases left in between. This CDR3 has 15 amino acids. Here the CDR3 reads CSASPSGFSNQPQHF. DNA for the CDR3: TGCAGTGCTAGCCCCTCTGGGTTTAGCAATCAGCCCCAGCATTTT.

This clonotype was detected a few times. The chain combines TRBV9 with TRBJ1-1; maybe TRBD1 (5 bases). Between the trimmed V and J ends, which lost 0 bases and 4 bases, there was a span of 7 bases. This CDR3 comprises 13 residues. Germline values: CDR1 SGDLS, CDR2 YYNGEE. This CDR3 reads CASSVGGATEAFF. Here the CDR3 DNA reads TGTGCCAGCAGCGTAGGTGGGGCCACTGAAGCTTTCTTT.

This clonotype was detected a few times. This chain joins TRBV12-3 or TRBV12-4 and TRBJ2-3; TRBD2 might be the D (6 bases). Trimming stripped 1 base from V and 4 bases from J, with 9 bases between. CDR3 size: 14 residues. In DNA form, the CDR3 reads TGTGCCAGCAGTTTAGGAATAGCGGCAGATACGCAGTATTTT. It yields the protein CASSLGIAADTQYF.

This clonotype has more than one count but fewer than ten. The DNA of the CDR3 is TGTGCCAGCAGAAGGGGACAGGGATATCAGCCCCAGCATTTT. This translates into CASRRGQGYQPQHF. The chain recombines TRBV2 with TRBJ1-5, with 9 bases aligning to TRBD1. The CDR3 has 14 amino acids. The V segment lost 6 bases and the J segment 5 bases; nucleotides outside the gene matches: 5. Per the germline V gene, CDR1 is SNHLY and CDR2 is FYNNEI. Filled out from reference TRBV2 and TRBJ1-5, the complete variable domain reads EPEVTQTPSHQVTQMGQEVILRCVPISNHLYFYWYRQILGQKVEFLVSFYNNEISEKSEIFDDQFSVERPDGSNFTLKIRSTKLEDSAMYFCASRRGQGYQPQHFGDGTRLSIL.

The CDR3 sequence is CSARPGGENTEAFF. The CDR3, as DNA: TGCAGTGCTAGACCGGGAGGGGAGAACACTGAAGCTTTCTTT. This chain uses TRBV20-1 with TRBJ1-1; tentatively, D is TRBD1 (5 bases). With 2 bases removed from V and 1 base from J, the gap between germline ends came to 11 bases. The CDR3 runs 14 residues. Germline V gives CDR1 DFQATT, CDR2 SNEGSKA (reference sequence).

The V gene is TRBV13, the J gene TRBJ2-7, with TRBD2 matching over 16 bases. This CDR3 contains 16 residues. V dropped 5 bases and J dropped 4; count of bases not matched to a gene: 5. Germline CDR1 reads PRHDT; CDR2 reads FYEKMQ (reference sequence). DNA of the CDR3: TGTGCCAGCAGCCCGGGACTAGCGGGAGGGATGTACGAGCAGTACTTC. It translates to CASSPGLAGGMYEQYF.

V and J are TRBV5-5 and TRBJ1-3; perhaps TRBD1 as D (5 bases). Germline V CDR1 and CDR2: SGHKS, YYEKEE (reference sequence). The CDR3 is made up of 14 amino acids. Trimming cost V 3 bases and J 6 bases, with 13 bases left between them. CDR3 loop: CASSWDGRENTIYF. The CDR3 region has the DNA TGTGCCAGCAGCTGGGACGGCCGGGAAAACACCATATATTTT. Drawing the rest from reference TRBV5-5 and TRBJ1-3, the complete variable domain is DAGVTQSPTHLIKTRGQQVTLRCSPISGHKSVSWYQQVLGQGPQFIFQYYEKEERGRGNFPDRFSARQFPNYSSELNVNALLLGDSALYLCASSWDGRENTIYFGEGSWLTVV.

This clonotype was counted a few times. The chain is built from TRBV7-2 and TRBJ1-2; D ambiguous. With 0 bases removed from V and 0 bases from J, the gap between germline ends came to 17 bases. The CDR3 has 18 residues. Per germline, CDR1 SGHTA and CDR2 FQGNSA. CDR3 nucleotide sequence: TGTGCCAGCAGCTTAGCGTCTTGGGTCGGGAGTTCTAACTATGGCTACACCTTC. It translates to CASSLASWVGSSNYGYTF.

This clonotype came up a few times. The genes are TRBV15 and TRBJ2-7; 8 bases align to TRBD1. Unmatched junction bases numbered 9, after V lost 0 bases and J lost 2 bases. This CDR3 spans 17 amino acids. From germline, CDR1 is LNHNV and CDR2 YYDKDF (reference sequence). The CDR3 is CATSRDLDRDFPYEQYF. The CDR3 DNA reads TGTGCCACCAGCAGAGATTTGGACAGGGACTTTCCCTACGAGCAGTACTTC.

This clonotype was seen a few times. V usage is TRBV11-2 and J usage is TRBJ1-1; 7 nucleotides line up with TRBD1. The germline CDR1 and CDR2 sequences are SGHAT and FQNNGV. This CDR3 spans 17 amino acids. V dropped 0 bases and J dropped 6; count of bases not matched to a gene: 13. For the CDR3, the DNA is TGTGCCAGCAGCTTAGAACGAGTGACAGGGAGGGTGGCTGAAGCTTTCTTT. Residues: CASSLERVTGRVAEAFF.

The chain couples TRBV7-9 to TRBJ1-1, with 10 bases that match TRBD1. The germline CDR1 and CDR2 sequences are SEHNR and FQNEAQ (reference sequence). The CDR3 extends over 16 amino acids. The ends lost 1 base at V and 6 bases at J; junction bases unmatched: 8. The CDR3 region is CASSLDGTGVWAEAFF. As DNA, the CDR3 is TGTGCCAGCAGCTTAGATGGGACAGGGGTGTGGGCTGAAGCTTTCTTT.

V and J are TRBV6-5 and TRBJ2-1; 10 bases match TRBD1. The CDR3 sequence is 19 residues long. CDR1 is MNHEY and CDR2 is SVGAGI in the germline V gene. J lost 7 bases, V lost 0 bases, and 15 bases had no gene match. The chain's CDR3 is CASSYSSKFLGQGFNEQFF. The CDR3 DNA reads TGTGCCAGCAGTTACTCCTCCAAGTTCCTGGGACAGGGGTTTAATGAGCAGTTCTTC.

This rearrangement joins TRBV30 to TRBJ2-1; TRBD1 matches at 7 bases. Germline V gene lookup returns CDR1 GTSNPN and CDR2 SVGIG (reference sequence). The CDR3 is made up of 15 amino acids. V shed 5 bases, J shed 8 bases, and the junction held 15 bases outside the gene matches. In nucleotides, the CDR3 is TGTGCCTGGTCCCTCACCGGGACAACAGGGGATGAGCAGTTCTTC. Amino acid sequence: CAWSLTGTTGDEQFF.

The chain employs TRBV16 and TRBJ2-7, with a possible D match to TRBD1 (6 bases). The CDR3 length is 15 residues. Looked up from germline, CDR1 is KGHSY and CDR2 is FQNENV. Between the trimmed V and J ends, which lost 5 bases and 3 bases, there was a span of 17 bases. The CDR3 sequence is CASSANREASYEQYF. Written as DNA, the CDR3 is TGTGCCAGCAGCGCCAACAGGGAAGCTAGCTACGAGCAGTACTTC.

This clonotype came up a few times. This chain uses TRBV29-1 with TRBJ1-2; TRBD1 matches at 7 bases. Germline CDR1 is SQVTM and CDR2 is ANQGSEA. Trimming cost V 8 bases and J 8 bases; bases outside gene matches: 14. The CDR3 is made up of 13 amino acids. This CDR3 is CSFRGEGARGYTF. CDR3 DNA sequence: TGCAGCTTCCGGGGCGAGGGGGCGCGCGGCTACACCTTC.

The chain couples TRBV5-1 to TRBJ2-3, with 8 bases fitting TRBD1. Losses at the gene ends were 2 bases for V and 2 bases for J; bases not matched to a gene: 10. This CDR3 is built from 17 residues. In germline, CDR1 is SGHRS, CDR2 YFSETQ. The CDR3 loop is CASSFNYGGQDTDTQYF. The DNA for the CDR3 is TGCGCCAGCAGCTTCAACTACGGGGGACAGGACACAGATACGCAGTATTTT.

V and J are TRBV20-1 and TRBJ2-1, with D possibly being TRBD1 (6 bases). Germline V CDR1 and CDR2: DFQATT, SNEGSKA (reference sequence). V lost 3 bases and J 1 base, leaving 19 bases between the germline ends. This CDR3 region has 17 residues. The DNA of the CDR3 is TGCAGTGCTAGGAAAGATAACAGGGTTTTTTCCTACAATGAGCAGTTCTTC. Encoded protein: CSARKDNRVFSYNEQFF.

This clonotype was counted many times. The chain joins TRBV3-1 to TRBJ2-4; D uncertain. The germline V gene has CDR1 LGHDT and CDR2 YNNKEL (reference sequence). The CDR3 extends over 14 amino acids. The germline V and J ends were trimmed by 1 base and 0 bases, with 4 bases remaining between them. The CDR3 loop reads CASSQAGAKNIQYF. The CDR3 nucleotides are TGTGCCAGCAGCCAAGCGGGAGCCAAAAACATTCAGTACTTC.

This clonotype has more than one count but fewer than ten. The chain carries TRBV6-5 and TRBJ2-1; 7 nucleotides agree with TRBD2. CDR1 MNHEY and CDR2 SVGAGI come from the germline V gene. The CDR3 consists of 17 residues. After removal of 6 bases from V and 6 bases from J, the junction contained 17 bases not matched to a gene. DNA for the CDR3: TGTGCCAGCAGACCCTTCAGTCACAGGTGGGAGGGCAATGAGCAGTTCTTC. Residues: CASRPFSHRWEGNEQFF.

J is TRBJ1-1 and V is TRBV27; D not resolved. V was pared by 6 bases and J by 4 bases, with 15 bases between. CDR1 is MNHEY and CDR2 is SMNVEV in the germline V gene (reference sequence). This CDR3 is 14 amino acids long. CDR3 DNA sequence: TGTGCCAGCAGGTTTCTAATGGAGAGCACTGAAGCTTTCTTT. This encodes CASRFLMESTEAFF.

This chain connects TRBV7-8 to TRBJ2-1, with a weak D call TRBD2 (6 bases). This CDR3 is built from 14 residues. Germline V gene lookup returns CDR1 SGHVS and CDR2 FQNEAQ. With 8 bases removed from V and 7 bases from J, the gap between germline ends came to 18 bases. The CDR3 DNA reads as TGTGCCAGCGAGCTCTGGGCAGGGAGGAATGAGCAGTTCTTC. Its protein product is CASELWAGRNEQFF.

This sequence joins TRBV12-3 or TRBV12-4 and TRBJ2-1; tentatively, D is TRBD2 (5 bases). There are 19 residues in the CDR3. The V and J ends lost 1 base and 0 bases respectively, with 19 bases between them. CDR3 nucleotide sequence: TGTGCCAGCAGTTTAGGTATATGGGCTAGCATGAGCTCCTACAATGAGCAGTTCTTC. Protein: CASSLGIWASMSSYNEQFF.